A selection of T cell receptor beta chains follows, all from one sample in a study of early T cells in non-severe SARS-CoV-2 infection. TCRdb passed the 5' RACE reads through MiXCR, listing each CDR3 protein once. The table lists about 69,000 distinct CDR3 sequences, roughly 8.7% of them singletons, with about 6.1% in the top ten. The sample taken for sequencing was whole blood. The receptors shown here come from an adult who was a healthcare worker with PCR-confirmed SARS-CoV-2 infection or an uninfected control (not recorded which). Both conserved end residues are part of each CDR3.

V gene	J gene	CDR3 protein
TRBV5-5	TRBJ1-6	CASSLREGPLHF
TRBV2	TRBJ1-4	CASSERAGAGEKLFF
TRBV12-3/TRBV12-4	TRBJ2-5	CASSTSGETQYF
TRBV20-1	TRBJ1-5	CSARGAGNQPQHF
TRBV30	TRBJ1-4	CAWTRGATNEKLFF
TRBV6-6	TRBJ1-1	CASSYDRREAFF
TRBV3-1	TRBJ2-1	CASSRGLLGVEQFF
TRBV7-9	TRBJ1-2	CASSFGEGGGYTF
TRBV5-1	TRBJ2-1	CASSEVAGSHNEQFF
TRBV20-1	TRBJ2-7	CSAREWTGTYEQYF
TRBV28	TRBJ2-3	CASSFVGVDADTQYF
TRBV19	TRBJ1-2	CASSRGDSLQGYTF
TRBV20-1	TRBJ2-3	CSVPTSGAVADTQYF
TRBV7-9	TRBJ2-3	CASSSRRELTDTQYF
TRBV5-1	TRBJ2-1	CASSPGTSGGEQFF
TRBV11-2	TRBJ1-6	CASSFTNRFLHF
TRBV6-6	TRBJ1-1	CASSGQNMNTEAFF
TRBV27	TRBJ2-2	CASSSSWVVGELFF
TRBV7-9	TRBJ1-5	CASSLDNQPQHF
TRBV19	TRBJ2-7	CASSSLKGRSTTKYF
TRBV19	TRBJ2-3	CASSLLAGGFEDTQYF
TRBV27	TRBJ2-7	CASSRSSYEQYF